This T cell receptor beta chain was recovered during a study of PD-1 blockade in classical Hodgkin lymphoma. Time point given: cycle 4 day 1 (C4D1), after more than five weeks of nivolumab. Exposure to brentuximab vedotin varied, and each patient had relapsed following autologous stem cell transplantation. This clone was found once. Sequencing used immunoSEQ multiplex PCR; TCRdb keeps in-frame clones, though not all of them. The sample records approximately 52,000 clones, about nine tenths being singletons. CDR3 length equals 15 residues. Trimming stripped 0 bases from V and 1 base from J, with 9 bases between. Germline V CDR1 and CDR2: SGDLS, YYNGEE.

The sample consisted of peripheral blood mononuclear cells (PBMCs), taken before the fourth cycle of nivolumab. This rearrangement joins TRBV9 to TRBJ2-3; unclear D gene. The TCR comes from a human donor with classical Hodgkin lymphoma. In DNA form, the CDR3 reads TGTGCCAGCAGCGTAGTTAGGGTCGGCACAGATACGCAGTATTTT. It yields the protein CASSVVRVGTDTQYF.